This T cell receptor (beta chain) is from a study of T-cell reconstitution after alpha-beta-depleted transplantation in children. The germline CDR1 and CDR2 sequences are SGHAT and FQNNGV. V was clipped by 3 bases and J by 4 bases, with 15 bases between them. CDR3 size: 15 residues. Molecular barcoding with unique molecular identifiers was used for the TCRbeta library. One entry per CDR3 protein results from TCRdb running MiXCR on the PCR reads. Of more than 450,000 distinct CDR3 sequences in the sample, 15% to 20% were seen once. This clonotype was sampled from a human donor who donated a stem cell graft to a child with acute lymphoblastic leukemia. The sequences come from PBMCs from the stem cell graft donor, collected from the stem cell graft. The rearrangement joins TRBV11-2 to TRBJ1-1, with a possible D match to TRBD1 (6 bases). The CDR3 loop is CASSLYIQGSTEAFF. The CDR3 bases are TGTGCCAGCAGCTTGTATATCCAGGGGTCCACTGAAGCTTTCTTT.